A selection of T cell receptor beta chains follows, all from one sample in a study of technical replicates of blood from a few donors. Profiling relied on immunoSEQ multiplex PCR, and the TCRdb table lists in-frame clones only, not all of them. This table holds about 73,000 clones, approximately 93% found once. The sequenced sample was T cells isolated from PBMCs. The origin of the receptors is a human donor in good health. Each CDR3 is given with its conserved first and last residue. A D gene is named only where the DNA matches it firmly.

TRBV7-9	13	NA	TRBJ2-3	CASRWDITDTQYF	TGTGCCAGCAGATGGGACATCACAGATACGCAGTATTTT
TRBV18	14	NA	TRBJ1-6	CASSPTVYNSPLHF	TGTGCCAGCTCACCTACGGTGTATAATTCACCCCTCCACTTT
TRBV5-6	15	TRBD2	TRBJ2-3	CASSMYSGGTDTQYF	TGTGCCAGCAGCATGTATAGCGGGGGCACAGATACGCAGTATTTT
TRBV6-1	13	NA	TRBJ1-5	CASSASINQPQHF	TGTGCCAGCAGTGCTAGCATCAATCAGCCCCAGCATTTT
TRBV6-5	14	TRBD2	TRBJ2-1	CASSRTSGRNEQFF	TGTGCCAGCAGCCGGACTAGCGGGAGGAATGAGCAGTTCTTC
TRBV7-8	17	NA	TRBJ1-2	CASSSQPLDRSSYGYTF	TGTGCCAGCAGCTCTCAACCGCTCGACAGGAGCTCTTATGGCTACACCTTC
TRBV5-1	17	TRBD2	TRBJ2-3	CASSYGMAGVKADTQYF	TGCGCCAGCAGCTACGGAATGGCGGGAGTGAAGGCAGATACGCAGTATTTT
TRBV27	19	TRBD2	TRBJ2-3	CASSSQTSGRPMSTDTQYF	TGTGCCAGCAGTTCACAGACTAGCGGGAGGCCGATGAGCACAGATACGCAGTATTTT
TRBV7-7	13	NA	TRBJ2-1	CASSRGSYNEQFF	TGTGCTAGCAGCCGCGGCTCCTACAATGAGCAGTTCTTC
TRBV7-9	16	TRBD1	TRBJ2-3	CASSLGGPRASDTQYF	TGTGCCAGCAGCCTAGGGGGCCCTAGGGCGTCAGATACGCAGTATTTT
TRBV7-6	13	NA	TRBJ1-2	CKAESGLIEGYTF	TGCAAGGCGGAAAGTGGACTTATAGAAGGCTACACCTTC
TRBV25-1	15	TRBD2	TRBJ2-3	CASRSGERETDTQYF	TGTGCCAGCAGATCCGGGGAGCGGGAGACAGATACGCAGTATTTT
TRBV7-3	17	TRBD1	TRBJ1-1	CASSFTGQGNMNTEAFF	TGTGCCAGCAGCTTCACGGGACAGGGAAACATGAACACTGAAGCTTTCTTT
TRBV6-5	13	NA	TRBJ1-5	CASSYEGNQPQHF	TGTGCCAGCAGTTACGAGGGTAATCAGCCCCAGCATTTT
TRBV7-2	16	TRBD1	TRBJ1-2	CASSLRPGTGSYGYTF	TGTGCCAGCAGCCTAAGACCCGGGACAGGGTCCTATGGCTACACCTTC